This T cell receptor beta chain comes out of a study of CD8+CD57+ T cells in acquired aplastic anemia. Study context: Sorted CD4+ and CD8+ cells yielded roughly 3.5 ug of DNA on average.

Study-wide results and limits: Researchers report that fewer than 35 CD8+ CDR3 sequences appeared in both patients and controls.

Genomic DNA served as template for TCR beta VDJ and CDR3 profiling. TCRdb itself ran the reads through MiXCR, one entry per CDR3 protein. The sample lists 180,000 or so distinct CDR3 sequences, around half occurring once. Regarding this clonotype: Its antigen is still unknown.

Sequenced patients had shown CD8+CD57+ cell expansion by flow cytometry. No patient had been given any therapy when blood was sampled. V shed 6 bases and J 0 bases; nucleotides not matched to a gene: 12. This CDR3 comprises 18 residues. CDR1 is MNHNS and CDR2 is SASEGT in the germline V gene. Sequenced input: sorted CD4+, CD8+, or CD8+CD57+ T cells (not recorded which) from PBMCs. This receptor was taken from a human donor with aplastic anemia. V is TRBV6-1 and J is TRBJ1-4; 8 bases line up with TRBD1. The CDR3 region is CASSARTGLLATNEKLFF. In nucleotides, the CDR3 is TGTGCCAGCAGCGCCAGGACAGGGCTGCTTGCAACTAATGAAAAACTGTTTTTT.